Listed below are T cell receptor beta chains from one sample, sequenced in a study of blood T cell repertoires in COVID-19. Produced via immunoSEQ multiplex PCR; TCRdb's table is partial and in-frame only. Of about 300,000 clones in the sample, approximately 90% were seen once. Sequenced material: peripheral blood. These receptors were taken from a woman younger than 45 who had recovered from COVID-19. Both conserved end residues are part of each CDR3. Fields, in order: CDR3 length, D gene, J gene, V gene, clone size, CDR3 DNA, CDR3 protein. A D gene is named only where the DNA matches it firmly. Expanded clones are given a class, and other clones once, few, many or no size at all.

>14|-|TRBJ2-7|TRBV18|-
TGTGCCAGCTCATTTTCGACAGAGACCTACGAGCAGTACTTC
CASSFSTETYEQYF
>16|TRBD1|TRBJ1-1|TRBV27|once
TGTGCCAGCAGTCTCGAGGGTACAGGGGGCGCAGGTGAAGCTTTCTTT
CASSLEGTGGAGEAFF
>14|-|TRBJ2-7|TRBV12-1|-
TGTGCCAGCAGCTTTCGTACAGTCGACTACGAGCAGTACTTC
CASSFRTVDYEQYF
>13|-|TRBJ1-5|TRBV19|once
TGTGCCAGTACTGCGGGCAGAAATCAGCCCCAGCATTTT
CASTAGRNQPQHF
>15|-|TRBJ2-2|TRBV6-5|-
TGTGCCAGCAGTTGGTCCCACAGCGGGACCGGGGAGCTGTTTTTT
CASSWSHSGTGELFF
>13|-|TRBJ2-7|TRBV5-1|-
TGCGCCAGCAGCCCGGGGTACCACGACGAGCAGTACTTC
CASSPGYHDEQYF
>13|TRBD1|TRBJ1-1|TRBV11-2|-
TGTGCCAGCAGCTTACAGGGGGCGGCTGAAGCTTTCTTT
CASSLQGAAEAFF
>13|-|TRBJ2-1|TRBV30|-
TGTGCCTGGAGTTCAGTCAACTACAATGAGCAGTTCTTC
CAWSSVNYNEQFF
>12|-|TRBJ1-5|TRBV13|once
TGTGCCAGCAGCTTAAGAGGGCAGCCCCAGCATTTT
CASSLRGQPQHF
>15|-|TRBJ2-2|TRBV7-2|-
TGTGCCAGCAGCTTAATGGACATAATCACCGGGGAGCTGTTTTTT
CASSLMDIITGELFF
>16|TRBD2|TRBJ2-3|TRBV24-1|once
TGTGCCACCAGTGATTTGGGGAGGGCCGGGGCAGATACGCAGTATTTT
CATSDLGRAGADTQYF
>13|-|TRBJ2-1|TRBV5-1|-
TGCGCCAGCAGCTTGGGCGGAGACAATGAGCAGTTCTTC
CASSLGGDNEQFF
>16|TRBD1|TRBJ2-1|TRBV24-1|once
TGTGCCACCAGTGATTGGACAGGGGGCGCAAACAATGAGCAGTTCTTC
CATSDWTGGANNEQFF
>15|-|TRBJ2-3|TRBV5-1|-
TGCGCCAGCAGCTTCATTGGGGGGGCGACAGATACGCAGTATTTT
CASSFIGGATDTQYF
>14|-|TRBJ1-1|TRBV5-1|once
TGCGCCAGCAGCTTGGTCGACAGAAACACTGAAGCTTTCTTT
CASSLVDRNTEAFF
>16|-|TRBJ2-5|TRBV15|-
TGTGCCACCAGCAGAGATCTGGGGGGGCTAGAAGAGACCCAGTACTTC
CATSRDLGGLEETQYF
>16|-|TRBJ2-2|TRBV4-3|-
TGCGCCAGCAGCCGATACGTTCAGGGAGGTACCGGGGAGCTGTTTTTT
CASSRYVQGGTGELFF
>14|-|TRBJ1-1|TRBV15|-
TGTGCCACCAGCAGAGATCCAGGGGATACTGAAGCTTTCTTT
CATSRDPGDTEAFF
>13|-|TRBJ1-1|TRBV15|-
TGTGCCACCAGCTCCGGGGGGGACACTGAAGCTTTCTTT
CATSSGGDTEAFF
>12|-|TRBJ1-4|TRBV29-1|few
TGCAGCGTTGCGGGGGTGGCTGAAAAACTGTTTTTT
CSVAGVAEKLFF
>15|TRBD1|TRBJ1-3|TRBV5-5|few
TGTGCCAGCAGCCCCGACAGGGGTTTTGGAAACACCATATATTTT
CASSPDRGFGNTIYF
>16|TRBD2|TRBJ2-3|TRBV7-3|-
TGTGCCAGCAGCCCGACTAGCGGGGGGGCGGCAGATACGCAGTATTTT
CASSPTSGGAADTQYF
>15|-|TRBJ2-2|TRBV9|-
TGTGCCAGCCATTCGGGGAGGGGGTTGACCGGGGAGCTGTTTTTT
CASHSGRGLTGELFF
>15|TRBD1|TRBJ1-5|TRBV30|few
TGTGCCTGGAGTTTTGGGGACAGACCCAATCAGCCCCAGCATTTT
CAWSFGDRPNQPQHF
>11|-|TRBJ2-7|TRBV19|-
TGTGCCAGTTCAGGGATCCACGAGCAGTACTTC
CASSGIHEQYF
>15|TRBD1|TRBJ2-2|TRBV7-2|-
TGTGCCAGCAGCCCGGACAGGGAAAGCACCGGGGAGCTGTTTTTT
CASSPDRESTGELFF
>16|-|TRBJ1-1|TRBV7-2|-
TGTGCCAGCAGCTTCGTCTTTTGGGGGGGGCCTTTTGGAGCTTTCTTT
CASSFVFWGGPFGAFF
>12|-|TRBJ1-5|TRBV5-1|-
TGCGCGACCAGGGGAAACAATCAGCCCCAGCATTTT
CATRGNNQPQHF
>15|TRBD1|TRBJ2-1|TRBV5-6|-
TGTGCCAGCAGCTTGGTGGTGCAGGGGGCGGTTGAGCAGTTCTTC
CASSLVVQGAVEQFF
>12|-|TRBJ2-7|TRBV6-6|-
TGTGCCAGCAGTTACCGAACGGGGGAGCAGTACTTC
CASSYRTGEQYF
>17|TRBD1|TRBJ1-2|TRBV14|-
TGTGCCAGCAGCCAAGTACAGGGGCCTGCTTTAGCCGGGGGCTACACCTTC
CASSQVQGPALAGGYTF
>15|TRBD1|TRBJ1-5|TRBV5-1|-
TGCGCCAGCAGCCTAGGGACAGGGGGCAATCAGCCCCAGCATTTT
CASSLGTGGNQPQHF
>17|TRBD2|TRBJ2-3|TRBV28|once
TGTGCCAGCAGTTTACTAGCGGGGGGTCTCCGCACAGATACGCAGTATTTT
CASSLLAGGLRTDTQYF
>15|TRBD2|TRBJ2-1|TRBV7-9|few
TGTGCCAGCAGCCGAACGGGGGGTTCCTACAATGAGCAGTTCTTC
CASSRTGGSYNEQFF
>16|TRBD1|TRBJ1-6|TRBV2|-
TGTGCCAGCAGTGAGGAAACAGGGGGGAGTTCATCACCCCTCCACTTT
CASSEETGGSSSPLHF
>13|-|TRBJ1-1|TRBV30|-
TGTGCCTGGAGTGTAAAGGGGTCGACTGAAGCTTTCTTT
CAWSVKGSTEAFF
>16|-|TRBJ1-3|TRBV7-2|-
TGTGCCAGCAGCGTCGACGGGGGAATCTCTGGAAACACCATATATTTT
CASSVDGGISGNTIYF
>16|TRBD1|TRBJ2-5|TRBV5-1|once
TGCGCCAGCAGCACCTATGGGACAGGGTTTCTAGAGACCCAGTACTTC
CASSTYGTGFLETQYF
>13|-|TRBJ1-1|TRBV4-3|few
TGCGCCAGCAGCCAAGTCCGGAACACTGAAGCTTTCTTT
CASSQVRNTEAFF
>14|TRBD1|TRBJ2-7|TRBV23-1|-
TGCGCCAGTTCGACCGGGACAGGGGACTTGGAGCAGTACTTC
CASSTGTGDLEQYF